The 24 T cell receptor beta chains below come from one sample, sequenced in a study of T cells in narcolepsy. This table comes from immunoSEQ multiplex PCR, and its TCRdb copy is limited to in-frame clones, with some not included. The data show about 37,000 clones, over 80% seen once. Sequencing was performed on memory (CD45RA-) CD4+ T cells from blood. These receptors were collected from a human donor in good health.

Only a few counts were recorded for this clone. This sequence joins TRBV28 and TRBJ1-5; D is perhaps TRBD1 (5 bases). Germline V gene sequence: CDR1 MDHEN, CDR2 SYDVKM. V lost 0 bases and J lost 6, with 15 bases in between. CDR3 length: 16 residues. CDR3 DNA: TGTGCCAGCAGTTTATGGTCGGCAGGGCGCCCTCAGCCCCAGCATTTT. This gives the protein CASSLWSAGRPQPQHF. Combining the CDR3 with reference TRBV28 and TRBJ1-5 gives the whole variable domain DVKVTQSSRYLVKRTGEKVFLECVQDMDHENMFWYRQDPGLGLRLIYFSYDVKMKEKGDIPEGYSVSREKKERFSLILESASTNQTSMYLCASSLWSAGRPQPQHFGDGTRLSIL.

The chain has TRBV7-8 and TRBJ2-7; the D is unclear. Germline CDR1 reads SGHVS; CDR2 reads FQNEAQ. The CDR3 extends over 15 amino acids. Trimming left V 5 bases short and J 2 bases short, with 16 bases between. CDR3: CASSGPGLTAYEQYF. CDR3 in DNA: TGTGCCAGCAGCGGGCCGGGTCTTACTGCCTACGAGCAGTACTTC.

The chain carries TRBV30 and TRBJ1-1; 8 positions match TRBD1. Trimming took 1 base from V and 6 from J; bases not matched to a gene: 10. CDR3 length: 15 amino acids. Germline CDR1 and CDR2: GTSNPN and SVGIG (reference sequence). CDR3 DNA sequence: TGTGCCTGGAGTGGAGCACAGGGGGTGGAGGCTGAAGCTTTCTTT. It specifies CAWSGAQGVEAEAFF.

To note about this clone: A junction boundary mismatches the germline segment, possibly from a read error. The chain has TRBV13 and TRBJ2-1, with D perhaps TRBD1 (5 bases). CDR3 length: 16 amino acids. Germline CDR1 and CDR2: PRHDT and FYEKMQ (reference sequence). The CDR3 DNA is TGTGCCAGCAGTTTAGGGGTGAAGAGCTCCTACAATGAGCAGTTCTTC. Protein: CASSLGVKSSYNEQFF.

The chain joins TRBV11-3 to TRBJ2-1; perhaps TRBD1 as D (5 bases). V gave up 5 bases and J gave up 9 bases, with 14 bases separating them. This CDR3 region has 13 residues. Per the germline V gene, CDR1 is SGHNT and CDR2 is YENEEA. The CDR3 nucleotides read TGTGCCAGCAGCCAGGGCTCTGGGGTTGAGCAGTTCTTC. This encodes CASSQGSGVEQFF.

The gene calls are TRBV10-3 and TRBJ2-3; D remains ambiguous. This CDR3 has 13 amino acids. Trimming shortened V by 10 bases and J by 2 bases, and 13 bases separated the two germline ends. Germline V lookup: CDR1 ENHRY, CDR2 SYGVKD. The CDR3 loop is CATRVVATDTQYF. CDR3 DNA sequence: TGTGCCACCCGCGTCGTTGCCACAGATACGCAGTATTTT.

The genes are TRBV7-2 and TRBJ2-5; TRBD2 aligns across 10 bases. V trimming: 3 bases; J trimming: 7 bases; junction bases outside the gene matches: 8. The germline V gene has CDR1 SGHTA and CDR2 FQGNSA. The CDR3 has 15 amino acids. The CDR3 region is CASSFKSGRGGTQYF. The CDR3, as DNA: TGTGCCAGCAGCTTTAAAAGCGGGAGGGGGGGGACCCAGTACTTC.

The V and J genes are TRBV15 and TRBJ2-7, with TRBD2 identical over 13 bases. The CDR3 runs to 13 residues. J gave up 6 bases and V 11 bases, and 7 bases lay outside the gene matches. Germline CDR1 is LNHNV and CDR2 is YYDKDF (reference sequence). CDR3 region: CAARTSGSFEQYF. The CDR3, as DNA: TGTGCCGCTAGGACTAGCGGGAGTTTCGAGCAGTACTTC.

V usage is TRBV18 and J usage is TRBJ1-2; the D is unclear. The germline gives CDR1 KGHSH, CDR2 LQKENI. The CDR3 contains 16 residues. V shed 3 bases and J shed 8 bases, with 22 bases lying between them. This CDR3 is CASSPPNPGPTTGYTF. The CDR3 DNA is TGTGCCAGCTCACCCCCCAACCCCGGGCCGACCACGGGCTACACCTTC. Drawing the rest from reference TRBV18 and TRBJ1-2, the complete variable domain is NAGVMQNPRHLVRRRGQEARLRCSPMKGHSHVYWYRQLPEEGLKFMVYLQKENIIDESGMPKERFSAEFPKEGPSILRIQQVVRGDSAAYFCASSPPNPGPTTGYTFGSGTRLTVV.

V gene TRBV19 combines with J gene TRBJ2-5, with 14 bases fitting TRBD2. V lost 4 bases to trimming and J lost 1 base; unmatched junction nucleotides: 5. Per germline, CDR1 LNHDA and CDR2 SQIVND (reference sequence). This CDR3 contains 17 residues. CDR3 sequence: CASSKGTSGGPQETQYF. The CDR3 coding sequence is TGTGCCAGTAGTAAGGGGACTAGCGGGGGACCCCAAGAGACCCAGTACTTC.

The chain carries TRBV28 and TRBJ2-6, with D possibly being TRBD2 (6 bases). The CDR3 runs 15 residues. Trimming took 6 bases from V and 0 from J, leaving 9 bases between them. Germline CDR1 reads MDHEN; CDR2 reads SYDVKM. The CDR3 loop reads CASSLGGSGANVLTF. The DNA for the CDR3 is TGTGCCAGCAGCCTCGGGGGCTCTGGGGCCAACGTCCTGACTTTC.

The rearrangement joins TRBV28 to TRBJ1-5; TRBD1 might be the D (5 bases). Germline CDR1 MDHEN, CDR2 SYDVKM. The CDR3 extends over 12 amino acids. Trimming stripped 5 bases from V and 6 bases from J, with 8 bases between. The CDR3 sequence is CASSAGSQPQHF. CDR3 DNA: TGTGCCAGCAGTGCAGGGTCTCAGCCCCAGCATTTT. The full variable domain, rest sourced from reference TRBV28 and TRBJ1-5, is DVKVTQSSRYLVKRTGEKVFLECVQDMDHENMFWYRQDPGLGLRLIYFSYDVKMKEKGDIPEGYSVSREKKERFSLILESASTNQTSMYLCASSAGSQPQHFGDGTRLSIL.

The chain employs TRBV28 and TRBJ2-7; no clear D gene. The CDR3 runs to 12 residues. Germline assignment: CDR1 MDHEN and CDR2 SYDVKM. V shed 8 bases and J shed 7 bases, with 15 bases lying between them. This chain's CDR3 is CASQRGQGEQYF. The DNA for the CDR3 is TGTGCCAGCCAGCGTGGTCAAGGGGAGCAGTACTTC.

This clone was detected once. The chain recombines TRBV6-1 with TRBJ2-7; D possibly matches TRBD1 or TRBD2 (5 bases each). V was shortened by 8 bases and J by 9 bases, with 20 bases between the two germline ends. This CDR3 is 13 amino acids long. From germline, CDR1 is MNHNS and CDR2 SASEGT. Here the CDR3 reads CASGVEQGGGQYF. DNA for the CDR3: TGTGCCAGCGGAGTGGAGCAGGGCGGAGGGCAGTACTTC.

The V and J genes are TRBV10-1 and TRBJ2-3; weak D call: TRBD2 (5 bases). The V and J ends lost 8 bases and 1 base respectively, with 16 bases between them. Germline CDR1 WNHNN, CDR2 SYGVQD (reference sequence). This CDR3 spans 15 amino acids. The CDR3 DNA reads TGCGCCAGCGACGAGGATAGCGATGGCACAGATACGCAGTATTTT. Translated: CASDEDSDGTDTQYF.

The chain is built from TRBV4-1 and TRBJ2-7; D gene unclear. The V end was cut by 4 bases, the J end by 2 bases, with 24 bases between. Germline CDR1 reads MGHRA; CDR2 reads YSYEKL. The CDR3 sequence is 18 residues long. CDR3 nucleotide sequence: TGCGCCAGCAGCCTAGGACCGATGACCGCCCTGAACCCCTACGAGCAGTACTTC. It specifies CASSLGPMTALNPYEQYF.

Here the CDR3 DNA reads TGTGCCAGCAGCTTGCAGGGTGCAGTCGGTGGGGCCAACGTCCTGACTTTC. Residues: CASSLQGAVGGANVLTF. The chain joins TRBV11-2 to TRBJ2-6; perhaps TRBD1 as D (5 bases). In germline, CDR1 is SGHAT, CDR2 FQNNGV. With 3 bases removed from V and 3 bases from J, the gap between germline ends came to 15 bases. There are 17 residues in the CDR3.

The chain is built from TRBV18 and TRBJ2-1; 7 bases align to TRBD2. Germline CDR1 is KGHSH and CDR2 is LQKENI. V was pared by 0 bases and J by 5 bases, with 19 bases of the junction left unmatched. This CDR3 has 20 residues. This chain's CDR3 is CASSPPPEAVGGRANNEQFF. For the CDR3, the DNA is TGTGCCAGCTCACCACCCCCAGAAGCCGTAGGTGGGAGGGCCAACAATGAGCAGTTCTTC.

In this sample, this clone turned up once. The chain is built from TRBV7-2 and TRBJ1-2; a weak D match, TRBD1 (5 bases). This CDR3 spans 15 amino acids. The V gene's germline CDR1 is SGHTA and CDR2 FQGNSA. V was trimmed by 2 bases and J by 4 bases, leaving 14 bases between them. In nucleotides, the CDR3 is TGTGCCAGCAGCTTATCAGGAGGGGTGAGCTATGGCTACACCTTC. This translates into CASSLSGGVSYGYTF.

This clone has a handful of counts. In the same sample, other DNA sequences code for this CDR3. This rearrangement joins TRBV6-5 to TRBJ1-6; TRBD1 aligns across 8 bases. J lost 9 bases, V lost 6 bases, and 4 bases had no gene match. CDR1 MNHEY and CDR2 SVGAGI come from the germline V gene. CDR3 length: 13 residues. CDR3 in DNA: TGTGCCAGCAGGGACAGGGAGGGTTCACCCCTCCACTTT. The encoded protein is CASRDREGSPLHF.

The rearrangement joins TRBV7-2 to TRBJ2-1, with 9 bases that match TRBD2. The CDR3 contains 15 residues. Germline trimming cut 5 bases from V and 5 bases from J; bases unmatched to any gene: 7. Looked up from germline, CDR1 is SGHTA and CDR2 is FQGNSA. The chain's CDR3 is CASSRGGAYHNEQFF. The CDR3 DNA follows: TGTGCCAGCAGCCGCGGGGGGGCCTACCACAATGAGCAGTTCTTC.

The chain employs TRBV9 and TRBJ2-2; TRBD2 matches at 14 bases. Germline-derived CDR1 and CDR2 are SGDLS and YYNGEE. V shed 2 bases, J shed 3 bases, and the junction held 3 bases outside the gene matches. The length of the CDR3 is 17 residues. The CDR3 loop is CASSVTGLAGDTGELFF. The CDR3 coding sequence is TGTGCCAGCAGCGTCACGGGACTAGCGGGAGACACCGGGGAGCTGTTTTTT. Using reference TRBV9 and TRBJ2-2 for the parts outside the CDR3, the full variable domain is DSGVTQTPKHLITATGQRVTLRCSPRSGDLSVYWYQQSLDQGLQFLIQYYNGEERAKGNILERFSAQQFPDLHSELNLSSLELGDSALYFCASSVTGLAGDTGELFFGEGSRLTVL.

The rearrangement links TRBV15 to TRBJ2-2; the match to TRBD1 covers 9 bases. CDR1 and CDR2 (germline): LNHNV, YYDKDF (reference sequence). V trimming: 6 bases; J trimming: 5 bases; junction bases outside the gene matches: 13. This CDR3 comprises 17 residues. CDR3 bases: TGTGCCACCAGACAGGGACAGGGTATGAGGTGGACCGGGGAGCTGTTTTTT. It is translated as CATRQGQGMRWTGELFF. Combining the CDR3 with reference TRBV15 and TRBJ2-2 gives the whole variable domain DAMVIQNPRYQVTQFGKPVTLSCSQTLNHNVMYWYQQKSSQAPKLLFHYYDKDFNNEADTPDNFQSRRPNTSFCFLDIRSPGLGDTAMYLCATRQGQGMRWTGELFFGEGSRLTVL.

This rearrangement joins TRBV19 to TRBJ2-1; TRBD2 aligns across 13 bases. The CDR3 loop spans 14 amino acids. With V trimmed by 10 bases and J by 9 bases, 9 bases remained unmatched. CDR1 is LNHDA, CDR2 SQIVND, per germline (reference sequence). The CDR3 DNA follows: TGTGCCACCGTCGGACTAGCGGGAGTCGGTGAGCAGTTCTTC. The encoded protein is CATVGLAGVGEQFF. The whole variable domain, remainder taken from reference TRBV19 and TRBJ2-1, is DGGITQSPKYLFRKEGQNVTLSCEQNLNHDAMYWYRQDPGQGLRLIYYSQIVNDFQKGDIAEGYSVSREKKESFPLTVTSAQKNPTAFYLCATVGLAGVGEQFFGPGTRLTVL.